This T cell receptor beta chain was identified during a study of OX40 agonist ivuxolimab in advanced cancers. Some clones are missing from TCRdb's copy, which holds only in-frame ones; the method was immunoSEQ multiplex PCR. Here the sample spans approximately 90,000 clones, roughly 88% being singletons. The germline V gene has CDR1 SGHAT and CDR2 FQNNGV. The CDR3 covers 14 residues. This chain connects TRBV11-2 to TRBJ2-5; TRBD2 might be the D (5 bases). The DNA matches TRBJ2-7 better at its end, which makes the J call doubtful. The sample in question was CD4+ or CD8+ T cells sorted from blood, obtained in a trial of the OX40 agonist ivuxolimab. The TCR originated in an adult with an advanced solid tumor such as melanoma, head and neck, liver or kidney cancer. In DNA form, the CDR3 reads TGTGCCAGCAGCTTAGGGACTCTTTCCTACGAGCAGTACTTC. Translating it yields CASSLGTLSYEQYF.